The clone carrying this T cell receptor beta chain was seen just once. Participants had their cohort set by participant-reported clinical history. All exposed participants met a person with COVID-19 within 2 weeks before entering the study. The germline V gene encodes CDR1 SGHNT and CDR2 YYREEE (reference sequence). V dropped 4 bases and J dropped 0; count of bases not matched to a gene: 1. The CDR3 runs to 14 residues. This entry is derived from a study of blood T cell repertoires in COVID-19. Study-level information: Sites in the United States, Italy and Spain provided acute and convalescent COVID-19 samples.

In the original processing: From reference gene primer amplification, estimates of nucleated cell counts were derived. Method: immunoSEQ multiplex PCR; TCRdb's copy keeps in-frame clones and lacks some. D and trimming were read from the DNA, whereas the V and J calls and clone size are those reported in that table. The sample has 330,000 or so clones; more than 70% are singletons. This receptor was identified in a woman aged 25 to 39 who had been exposed to COVID-19. The sequenced sample was PBMCs or T cells enriched from blood (not recorded which). The chain has TRBV5-4 and TRBJ1-5; 7 nucleotides agree with TRBD1. DNA of the CDR3: TGTGCCAGCAGCCAGGGGGGTAGCAATCAGCCCCAGCATTTT. Translating gives CASSQGGSNQPQHF.